The source of this T cell receptor (beta chain) is a study of OX40 agonist ivuxolimab in advanced cancers. The data were produced by immunoSEQ multiplex PCR, yet TCRdb's version contains in-frame clones alone and is incomplete. Here the sample spans more than 35,000 clones, roughly 80% being singletons. Samples were taken at baseline and on day 1 of cycles 4 and 7. Only one count was recorded for this clone. The antigen is unknown. CDR1 and CDR2 (germline): MDHEN, SYDVKM. The CDR3 contains 14 residues. Study-level results: Both blood CD4+ and CD8+ T cells showed clonal growth by week 6 at 0.1 to 3.0 mg/kg.

The sequence came from an adult with an advanced solid tumor such as melanoma, head and neck, liver or kidney cancer. V and J are TRBV28 and TRBJ1-1, with D tentatively TRBD1 (5 bases). The input for sequencing was CD4+ or CD8+ T cells sorted from blood, taken in a trial of the OX40 agonist ivuxolimab. CDR3 bases: TGTGCAAGCTTAAAGGGGTTTGACTTATCTGAAGCTTTCTTT. It translates to CASLKGFDLSEAFF. Looking up the rest from reference TRBV28 and TRBJ1-1 gives the full variable domain: DVKVTQSSRYLVKRTGEKVFLECVQDMDHENMFWYRQDPGLGLRLIYFSYDVKMKEKGDIPEGYSVSREKKERFSLILESASTNQTSMYLCASLKGFDLSEAFFGQGTRLTVV.